This paragraph reports one T cell receptor (beta chain). Data came from immunoSEQ multiplex PCR; TCRdb stores just in-frame clones and leaves some out. The sample yields under 100,000 clones, approximately 95% seen once. This sample was included in a study of technical replicates of blood from several donors. Germline V gene data show CDR1 as MRHNA and CDR2 as SNTAGT. The CDR3 is 15 amino acids. Trimming removed 5 bases at V and 7 bases at J, with 18 bases between. The chain is built from TRBV6-4 and TRBJ2-1; D is unclear. What was sequenced was T cells isolated from PBMCs. The sequence was obtained from a human donor in good health. CDR3 nucleotides: TGTGCCAGCAGTCTAGACCCAGCATCATATAATGAGCAGTTCTTC. Protein sequence: CASSLDPASYNEQFF.